The entry that follows covers one TCR beta chain sequence. This sample was taken from a study of patients and donors after allogeneic stem cell transplantation. V lost 3 bases to trimming and J lost 1 base, with 15 bases between them. Per germline, CDR1 SEHNR and CDR2 FQNEAQ (reference sequence). The CDR3 covers 16 residues. TCRdb redid the calling of the RT-PCR reads with MiXCR, one entry per CDR3 protein. The sample comprises about a million distinct CDR3 sequences, over 15% of which are singletons, and 5.5% to 6.5% rests with the top ten. Sequencing was carried out using blood, either unsorted or a sorted T cell fraction (not recorded which). The origin of this receptor is a human donor who was either an allogeneic HSCT recipient or a stem cell or donor lymphocyte infusion donor (not recorded which). It is not recorded whose cells these are; they may come from a transplant donor. The genes are TRBV7-9 and TRBJ1-1; D gene unclear. CDR3 amino acids: CASSFPRKDRNTEAFF. In DNA form, the CDR3 reads TGTGCCAGCAGCTTCCCGCGGAAGGACCGGAACACTGAAGCTTTCTTT. Full variable domain (rest looked up from reference TRBV7-9 and TRBJ1-1): DTGVSQNPRHKITKRGQNVTFRCDPISEHNRLYWYRQTLGQGPEFLTYFQNEAQLEKSRLLSDRFSAERPKGSFSTLEIQRTEQGDSAMYLCASSFPRKDRNTEAFFGQGTRLTVV.